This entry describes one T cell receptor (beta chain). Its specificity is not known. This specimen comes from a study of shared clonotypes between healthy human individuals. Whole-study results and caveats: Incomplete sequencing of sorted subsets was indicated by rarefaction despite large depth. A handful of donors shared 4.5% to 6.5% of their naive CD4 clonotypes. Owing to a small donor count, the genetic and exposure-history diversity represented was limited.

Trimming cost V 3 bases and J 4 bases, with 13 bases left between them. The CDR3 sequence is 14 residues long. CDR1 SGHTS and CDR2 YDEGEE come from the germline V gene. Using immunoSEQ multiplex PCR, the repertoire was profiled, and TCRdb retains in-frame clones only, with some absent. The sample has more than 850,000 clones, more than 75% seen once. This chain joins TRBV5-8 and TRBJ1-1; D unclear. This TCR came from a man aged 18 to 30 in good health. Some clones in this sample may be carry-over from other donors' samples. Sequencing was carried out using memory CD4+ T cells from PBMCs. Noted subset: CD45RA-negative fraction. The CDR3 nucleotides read TGTGCCAGCAGCTCCACCCACAGTTTCACTGAAGCTTTCTTT. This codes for CASSSTHSFTEAFF.